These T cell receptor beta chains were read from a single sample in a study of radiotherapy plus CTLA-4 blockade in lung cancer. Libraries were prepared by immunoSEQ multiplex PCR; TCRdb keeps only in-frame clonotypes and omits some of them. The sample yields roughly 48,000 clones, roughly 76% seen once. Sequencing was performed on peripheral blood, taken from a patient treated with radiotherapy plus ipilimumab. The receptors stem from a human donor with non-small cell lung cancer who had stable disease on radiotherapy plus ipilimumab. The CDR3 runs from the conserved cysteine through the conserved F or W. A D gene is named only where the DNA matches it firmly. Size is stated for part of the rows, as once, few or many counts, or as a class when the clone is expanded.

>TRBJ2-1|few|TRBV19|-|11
CASSTGLEQFF
TGTGCCAGTAGTACCGGTCTTGAGCAGTTCTTC
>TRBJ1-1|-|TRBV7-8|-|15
CASSLEPGRATEAFF
TGTGCCAGCAGCTTAGAGCCTGGAAGGGCAACTGAAGCTTTCTTT
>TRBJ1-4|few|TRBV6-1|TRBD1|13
CASSEDRGEKLFF
TGTGCCAGCAGTGAAGACAGGGGTGAAAAACTGTTTTTT
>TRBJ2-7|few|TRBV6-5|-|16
CASSYASDSGSYEQYF
TGTGCCAGCAGTTACGCTTCGGACAGTGGATCCTACGAGCAGTACTTC
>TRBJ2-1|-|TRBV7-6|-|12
CASSFSGNEQFF
TGTGCCAGCAGCTTCTCAGGAAATGAGCAGTTCTTC
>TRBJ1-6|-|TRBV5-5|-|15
CASSLETGPNSPLHF
TGTGCCAGCAGCTTGGAGACAGGTCCTAATTCACCCCTCCACTTT
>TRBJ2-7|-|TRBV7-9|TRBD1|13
CASRPRTGDEQYF
TGTGCCAGCAGACCGAGGACAGGGGACGAGCAGTACTTC
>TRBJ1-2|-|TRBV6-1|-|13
CARSVTVNYGYTF
TGTGCCAGATCAGTTACAGTTAACTATGGCTACACCTTC
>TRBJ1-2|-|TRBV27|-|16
CASSSPRSGANYGYTF
TGTGCCAGCAGTTCCCCCCGGTCTGGTGCTAACTATGGCTACACCTTC
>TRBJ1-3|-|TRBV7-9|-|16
CASSFDGPVSGNTIYF
TGTGCCAGCAGCTTCGACGGACCAGTCTCTGGAAACACCATATATTTT
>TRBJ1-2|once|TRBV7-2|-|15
CASSYSQQPGYGYTF
TGTGCCAGCAGCTACAGTCAGCAGCCGGGCTATGGCTACACCTTC
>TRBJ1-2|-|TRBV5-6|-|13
CASSDPRGYGYTF
TGTGCCAGCAGCGACCCGAGGGGCTATGGCTACACCTTC
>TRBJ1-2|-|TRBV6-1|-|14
CASRRETGPYGYTF
TGTGCCAGCAGACGAGAAACAGGCCCCTATGGCTACACCTTC
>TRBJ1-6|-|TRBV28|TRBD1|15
CASSDSTGDNSPLHF
TGTGCCAGCAGTGACTCGACAGGGGACAATTCACCCCTCCACTTT
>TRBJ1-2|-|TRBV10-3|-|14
CAISLPGASYGYTF
TGTGCCATCAGCCTCCCGGGAGCATCTTATGGCTACACCTTC
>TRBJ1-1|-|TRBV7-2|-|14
CASSLEGGNTEAFF
TGTGCCAGCAGCTTAGAAGGGGGGAACACTGAAGCTTTCTTT
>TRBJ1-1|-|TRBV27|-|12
CASSLWGGGTFF
-
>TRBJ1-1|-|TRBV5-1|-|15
CASSLSPRPNTEAFF
TGCGCCAGCAGCTTGTCGCCCAGGCCGAACACTGAAGCTTTCTTT
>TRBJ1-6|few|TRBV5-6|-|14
CASSLVTRDSPLHF
TGTGCCAGCAGCTTGGTGACGAGAGACTCACCCCTCCACTTT
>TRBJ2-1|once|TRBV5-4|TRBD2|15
CASSPTSFSYNEQFF
TGTGCCAGCAGCCCGACTAGCTTTTCCTACAATGAGCAGTTCTTC
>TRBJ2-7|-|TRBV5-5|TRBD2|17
CASSLGGVGGGSYEQYF
TGTGCCAGCAGCTTGGGCGGGGTCGGCGGGGGCTCCTACGAGCAGTACTTC
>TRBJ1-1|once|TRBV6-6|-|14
CASSLDGLNTEAFF
TGTGCCAGCAGTTTGGACGGTTTGAACACTGAAGCTTTCTTT
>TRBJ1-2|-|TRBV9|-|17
CASSADPRDRWSYGYTF
TGTGCCAGCAGCGCCGATCCGCGCGACAGGTGGTCCTATGGCTACACCTTC
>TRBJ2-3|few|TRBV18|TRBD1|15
CASSPGAGGQDTQYF
TGTGCCAGCTCCCCCGGGGCAGGGGGTCAAGATACGCAGTATTTT
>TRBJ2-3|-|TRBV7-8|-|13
CASTGLPTDTQYF
TGTGCCAGCACAGGACTACCTACAGATACGCAGTATTTT
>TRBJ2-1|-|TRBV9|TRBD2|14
CASSVVGLAREQFF
TGTGCCAGCAGCGTTGTGGGACTAGCGCGTGAGCAGTTCTTC
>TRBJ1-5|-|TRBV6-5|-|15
CASSRMVSSNQPQHF
TGTGCCAGCAGCCGAATGGTCTCTAGCAATCAGCCCCAGCATTTT
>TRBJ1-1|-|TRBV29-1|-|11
CSQWADTEAFF
TGCAGCCAGTGGGCGGACACTGAAGCTTTCTTT